What follows are 25 T cell receptor beta chains derived from one specimen sequenced in a study of spatial heterogeneity in lung cancer. TCRdb reprocessed the 5' RACE reads via MiXCR and lists one record per CDR3 protein. The data contain roughly 7,000 distinct CDR3 sequences, more than 13% of them singletons. Their antigen targets remain unknown. Sample time point: sample taken at primary tumor resection. Study conclusions and caveats: Intratumoral expanded alpha and beta TCR counts were found to track tumor mutation counts.

Here the sequenced sample was lung tumor tissue, taken at surgery. Receptor source: a male donor with early-stage non-small cell lung cancer.

This clonotype was recorded at least ten times. This beta chain is off target for a library built for alpha chains, so its abundance means little. The chain has TRBV7-9 and TRBJ2-2; D is possibly TRBD2 (5 bases). The CDR3 sequence is 15 residues long. The ends were cut back, 1 base at V and 7 bases at J, with 13 bases in the middle. CDR1 SEHNR and CDR2 FQNEAQ come from the germline V gene (reference sequence). CDR3: CASSLVSGFLGELFF. The CDR3 DNA sequence: TGTGCCAGCAGCTTAGTATCGGGATTTCTCGGGGAGCTGTTTTTT.

This clonotype appeared many times. The library was built for alpha chains, so this beta chain is an off-target read and its size means little. The rearrangement joins TRBV30 to TRBJ2-2, with D maybe TRBD2 (5 bases). CDR3 length equals 13 residues. Germline assignment: CDR1 GTSNPN and CDR2 SVGIG (reference sequence). V lost 0 bases, J lost 5 bases, and 7 bases lay in between. CDR3 sequence (DNA): TGTGCCTGGAGTGTACGAGGGACCGGGGAGCTGTTTTTT. This encodes CAWSVRGTGELFF.

By sample fraction, this clonotype is medium-sized (0.01 to 0.1%). A library made for alpha chains picked up this beta chain off target, so its size means little. This chain connects TRBV20-1 to TRBJ2-1; 8 bases are shared with TRBD2. CDR1 and CDR2 from the germline V gene are DFQATT and SNEGSKA (reference sequence). V lost 5 bases and J lost 4; bases outside the gene matches: 10. This CDR3 is 15 amino acids long. Here the CDR3 DNA reads TGCAGTGCTCCCCCCGGGACTAGTGGATACAATGAGCAGTTCTTC. Translating it yields CSAPPGTSGYNEQFF.

This clonotype turned up a few times. This beta chain lies outside the target of a library built for alpha chains; its clone size means little. The rearrangement uses TRBV27 and TRBJ2-2; D is ambiguous. The CDR3 is 15 residues long. Trimming pared 5 bases from V and 6 bases from J, leaving 16 bases between. CDR1 is MNHEY and CDR2 is SMNVEV in the germline V gene (reference sequence). The CDR3 bases are TGTGCCAGCAGTGAAGTCCTAGGCAACGCCGGGGAGCTGTTTTTT. It specifies CASSEVLGNAGELFF.

This clonotype was counted ten times or more. A library made for alpha chains picked up this beta chain off target, so its size means little. CDR3: CASSYSPLAGEADTQYF. The DNA for the CDR3 is TGTGCCAGCAGTTACTCCCCTCTAGCGGGAGAGGCAGATACGCAGTATTTT. The genes are TRBV6-5 and TRBJ2-3; 10 bases are a match to TRBD2. This CDR3 comprises 17 residues. The germline V gene encodes CDR1 MNHEY and CDR2 SVGAGI. With 0 bases clipped from V and 4 bases from J, the junction kept 7 bases outside the gene matches.

On this clonotype itself: At one end the junction does not follow the germline gene, possibly because of a read error. This beta chain is off target for a library built for alpha chains, so its abundance means little. This chain uses TRBV29-1 with TRBJ2-1; tentative D call: TRBD1 (6 bases). Germline V gives CDR1 SQVTM, CDR2 ANQGSEA. The CDR3 totals 14 residues. The CDR3 spells CSVEDPGASLNEQF. In DNA, the CDR3 is TGCAGCGTTGAAGATCCAGGGGCAAGCCTAAATGAGCAGTTC.

Concerning this clonotype itself: For a library built for alpha chains, this beta chain is a stray read; little rests on its size. This chain uses TRBV5-1 with TRBJ2-2, with D perhaps matching TRBD2 (6 bases). In germline, CDR1 is SGHRS, CDR2 YFSETQ. This CDR3 has 14 residues. V shed 4 bases and J shed 8 bases, with 15 bases lying between them. In DNA, the CDR3 is TGCGCCAGCAGCCCCTTAGTAGGGACTGGGGAGCTGTTTTTT. This encodes CASSPLVGTGELFF.

Sample share makes this clonotype medium-sized. Being off target in a library aimed at alpha chains, this beta chain has a size of little meaning. V gene TRBV2 combines with J gene TRBJ2-5, with D hard to call. CDR3 length: 12 amino acids. V was clipped by 0 bases and J by 4 bases, with 3 bases between them. Germline lookup yields CDR1 SNHLY and CDR2 FYNNEI. The CDR3 here is CASSEAGETQYF. CDR3 DNA: TGTGCCAGCAGTGAAGCGGGAGAGACCCAGTACTTC.

Within the sample, this clonotype is medium-sized. Little can be read into the size of this beta chain, an off-target read in a library designed for alpha chains. This rearrangement joins TRBV5-6 to TRBJ1-4; TRBD1 aligns across 9 bases. With 2 bases clipped from V and 4 bases from J, the junction kept 3 bases outside the gene matches. There are 15 residues in the CDR3. The germline V gene encodes CDR1 SGHDT and CDR2 YYEEEE. CDR3 nucleotides: TGTGCCAGCAGCTTCCGGACAGGGGTTAATGAAAAACTGTTTTTT. Its protein is CASSFRTGVNEKLFF.

By share of the sample, this clonotype is large. With the library built for alpha chains, this beta chain is off target and its frequency is not meaningful. The chain combines TRBV6-1 with TRBJ1-2; the D gene is possibly TRBD1 (6 bases). V dropped 5 bases and J dropped 3 bases, with 19 bases sitting between them. CDR3 length equals 16 residues. CDR1 and CDR2 from the germline V gene are MNHNS and SASEGT. The DNA of the CDR3 is TGTGCCAGCAGTAACTTCCTTGGACAGAATCACTATGGCTACACCTTC. It yields the protein CASSNFLGQNHYGYTF.

This clonotype is labeled as medium-sized. This beta chain represents an off-target read in a library built for alpha chains; its size is of limited meaning. The chain is built from TRBV5-5 and TRBJ2-2; tentative D call: TRBD2 (5 bases). V lost 2 bases to trimming and J lost 3 bases, with 11 bases between them. Germline-derived CDR1 and CDR2 are SGHKS and YYEKEE (reference sequence). The CDR3 loop spans 15 amino acids. The CDR3 is CASSLVEGDTGELFF. The DNA of the CDR3 is TGTGCCAGCAGCTTAGTAGAGGGTGACACCGGGGAGCTGTTTTTT.

This clonotype was picked up a small number of times. As an off-target read in a library built for alpha chains, this beta chain has a frequency of little significance. V usage is TRBV20-1 and J usage is TRBJ2-2; 8 bases are a match to TRBD1. Trimming took 3 bases from V and 2 from J; bases not matched to a gene: 5. Germline CDR1 is DFQATT and CDR2 is SNEGSKA (reference sequence). The CDR3 consists of 15 residues. As DNA, the CDR3 is TGCAGTGCTAGTCCCGGACAGGGAAACACCGGGGAGCTGTTTTTT. It codes for CSASPGQGNTGELFF.

This clonotype is labeled as medium-sized. As an off-target read in a library built for alpha chains, this beta chain has a frequency of little significance. The chain employs TRBV28 and TRBJ1-5; 10 nucleotides align to TRBD1. Germline V gene data show CDR1 as MDHEN and CDR2 as SYDVKM. The CDR3 is 15 amino acids. J lost 6 bases, V lost 2 bases, and 4 bases had no gene match. The CDR3 DNA is TGTGCCAGCAGTTTACTTGGGACAGGGGTTCAGCCCCAGCATTTT. Residues: CASSLLGTGVQPQHF.

This clonotype was counted a few times. A library made for alpha chains picked up this beta chain off target, so its size means little. The chain joins TRBV27 to TRBJ1-4; D ambiguous. The CDR3 loop spans 14 amino acids. V shed 6 bases and J shed 2 bases, with 10 bases lying between them. CDR1 and CDR2 (germline): MNHEY, SMNVEV (reference sequence). CDR3 in DNA: TGTGCCAGCAGCCCCGTTGGCACTAATGAAAAACTGTTTTTT. Its translation: CASSPVGTNEKLFF.

This clonotype showed up many times. This beta chain slipped into a library made for alpha chains as a stray read, so its size is not meaningful. Here the CDR3 reads CASSLQGGWTEAFF. CDR3 coding DNA: TGCGCCAGCAGCCTCCAGGGCGGGTGGACTGAAGCTTTCTTT. The J gene is TRBJ1-1, the V gene TRBV4-1, with D maybe TRBD1 (5 bases). The CDR3 spans 14 residues. Trimming pared 4 bases from V and 5 bases from J, leaving 14 bases between. Germline V gene sequence: CDR1 MGHRA, CDR2 YSYEKL.

By frequency in the sample, this clonotype is medium-sized (0.01 to 0.1%). This beta chain is a stray sequence in a library constructed for alpha chains; its clone size is not meaningful. The chain employs TRBV28 and TRBJ1-2; D is undetermined. CDR3 length: 13 residues. Looked up from germline, CDR1 is MDHEN and CDR2 is SYDVKM. The V end lost 8 bases, the J end lost 4 bases, and 14 bases lay between the germline ends. This CDR3 is CASFEGKFYGYTF. In DNA, the CDR3 is TGTGCCAGCTTCGAGGGAAAGTTCTATGGCTACACCTTC.

This clonotype was seen ten or more times. This beta chain is a stray sequence in a library constructed for alpha chains; its clone size is not meaningful. This sequence joins TRBV19 and TRBJ2-7; a weak D match, TRBD2 (5 bases). V dropped 1 base and J dropped 3 bases, with 13 bases sitting between them. Germline CDR1 reads LNHDA; CDR2 reads SQIVND (reference sequence). This CDR3 has 15 amino acids. CDR3 coding DNA: TGTGCCAGTAGTATAGGGGAGTACCCGGGCTACGAGCAGTACTTC. As protein: CASSIGEYPGYEQYF.

This clonotype was recorded a few times. This beta chain is an unintended read in a library built for alpha chains; its size means little. CDR3 region: CASSPLAANTGELFF. The CDR3 nucleotides read TGTGCCAGCAGCCCACTAGCGGCGAACACCGGGGAGCTGTTTTTT. The rearrangement links TRBV6-1 to TRBJ2-2, with 8 nucleotides matching TRBD2. Trimming at V came to 6 bases and at J to 0 bases, leaving 3 bases not matched to a gene. This CDR3 region has 15 residues. Germline V gene data show CDR1 as MNHNS and CDR2 as SASEGT.

This clonotype is labeled as large (0.1 to 1%). A library made for alpha chains picked up this beta chain off target, so its size means little. The chain joins TRBV20-1 to TRBJ1-1, with 8 bases identical to TRBD1. This CDR3 is 16 amino acids long. V was pared by 0 bases and J by 5 bases, with 11 bases of the junction left unmatched. Germline V gene lookup returns CDR1 DFQATT and CDR2 SNEGSKA (reference sequence). The CDR3 spells CSARDRNRGKATEAFF. CDR3 DNA: TGCAGTGCTAGAGATAGAAACAGGGGGAAGGCTACTGAAGCTTTCTTT.

Judged by abundance, this clonotype is medium-sized. A library made for alpha chains picked up this beta chain off target, so its size means little. The V and J genes are TRBV11-3 and TRBJ1-5; a possible D gene is TRBD1 (5 bases). Germline V gene data show CDR1 as SGHNT and CDR2 as YENEEA. This CDR3 contains 19 residues. The ends were cut back, 1 base at V and 1 base at J, with 20 bases in the middle. The DNA for the CDR3 is TGTGCCAGCAGCTTAGGAAAAAGGGGAGACTGGCAAAGCAATCAGCCCCAGCATTTT. Its translation is CASSLGKRGDWQSNQPQHF.

The sample holds many counts of this clonotype. A library made for alpha chains picked up this beta chain off target, so its size means little. The chain employs TRBV6-1 and TRBJ1-1; 7 bases are a match to TRBD1. J gave up 11 bases and V 7 bases, and 7 bases lay outside the gene matches. Germline CDR1 MNHNS, CDR2 SASEGT. This CDR3 contains 11 residues. The CDR3, as DNA: TGTGCCAGCAATCCACAGGGGATGGCTTTCTTT. The encoded protein is CASNPQGMAFF.

On this clonotype: This beta chain came through as a stray read in a library set up for alpha chains, and its size says little. The gene calls are TRBV18 and TRBJ2-2, with D hard to call. This CDR3 comprises 13 residues. Germline V gene data show CDR1 as KGHSH and CDR2 as LQKENI. V lost 4 bases and J lost 2, with 5 bases in between. The DNA for the CDR3 is TGTGCCAGCTCACGTATAAACACCGGGGAGCTGTTTTTT. Translation: CASSRINTGELFF.

For this clonotype: With the library built for alpha chains, this beta chain is off target and its frequency is not meaningful. The chain recombines TRBV19 with TRBJ2-1, with 11 positions matching TRBD2. Per the germline V gene, CDR1 is LNHDA and CDR2 is SQIVND (reference sequence). This CDR3 is built from 15 residues. Trimming at V came to 6 bases and at J to 5 bases, leaving 6 bases not matched to a gene. CDR3 amino acids: CASSPTSGENNEQFF. The CDR3 DNA sequence: TGTGCCAGTAGCCCGACTAGCGGGGAGAACAATGAGCAGTTCTTC.

This clonotype showed up many times. With the library built for alpha chains, this beta chain is off target and its frequency is not meaningful. The V gene is TRBV18, the J gene TRBJ2-3; D is undetermined. Per the germline V gene, CDR1 is KGHSH and CDR2 is LQKENI. V was pared by 1 base and J by 2 bases, with 10 bases between. The CDR3 extends over 15 amino acids. The CDR3 protein is CASSPRLDSTDTQYF. The CDR3 DNA is TGTGCCAGCTCACCACGGCTAGACTCCACAGATACGCAGTATTTT.

This clonotype is medium-sized in the sample. Little can be read into the size of this beta chain, an off-target read in a library designed for alpha chains. The genes are TRBV4-2 and TRBJ1-6; D uncertain. CDR3 size: 17 residues. Trimming shortened V by 0 bases and J by 0 bases, and 9 bases separated the two germline ends. Germline assignment: CDR1 LGHNA and CDR2 YNFKEQ. The CDR3 sequence is CASSQDPPSSYNSPLHF. As DNA, the CDR3 is TGTGCCAGCAGCCAAGATCCTCCAAGCTCCTATAATTCACCCCTCCACTTT.